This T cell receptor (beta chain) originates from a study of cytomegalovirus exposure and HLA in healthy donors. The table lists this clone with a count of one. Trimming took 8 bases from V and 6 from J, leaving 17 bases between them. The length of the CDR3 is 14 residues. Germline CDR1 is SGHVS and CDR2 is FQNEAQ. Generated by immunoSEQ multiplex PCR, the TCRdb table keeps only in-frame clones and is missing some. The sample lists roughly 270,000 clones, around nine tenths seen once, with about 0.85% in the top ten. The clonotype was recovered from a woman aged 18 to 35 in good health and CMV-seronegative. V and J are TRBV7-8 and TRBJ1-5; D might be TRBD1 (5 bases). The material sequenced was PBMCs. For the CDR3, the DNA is TGTGCCAGCGGGACTGGCGGGAGTATTCAGCCCCAGCATTTT. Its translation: CASGTGGSIQPQHF.